This T cell receptor beta chain was obtained from a study of long-term antiretroviral therapy in people with HIV. Regarding this clone: Its specificity is unknown.

This CDR3 is built from 12 residues. In germline, CDR1 is SEHNR, CDR2 FQNEAQ (reference sequence). V lost 2 bases, J lost 4 bases, and 5 bases lay in between. The study drew at least one pre-ART and at least two post-ART PBMC samples from every donor. Each specimen consisted of 1-10 million cryopreserved PBMC prior to extraction of DNA. Regarding the study as a whole: Those clones which expanded before ART made up the dominant part of the repertoire at all time points. Blood collection from the mid-2000s to the late 2010s possibly occurred under older ART regimens.

An immunoSEQ assay, version v3.0, was performed at survey level. Profiling relied on immunoSEQ multiplex PCR, and the TCRdb table lists in-frame clones only, not all of them. In the table there are fewer than 35,000 clones, around three quarters of which are singletons. This receptor was obtained from a woman aged 45 to 65 with HIV. This chain joins TRBV7-9 and TRBJ2-5; D is uncertain. This sample comprised unsorted PBMCs, obtained 2 years after starting antiretroviral therapy. In DNA form, the CDR3 reads TGTGCCAGCAGCTTAATAACAGAGACCCAGTACTTC. This encodes CASSLITETQYF.